Listed below are T cell receptor beta chains from one sample, sequenced in a study of PD-L1 blockade in urothelial cancer. Some clones are missing from TCRdb's copy, which holds only in-frame ones; the method was immunoSEQ multiplex PCR. The data contain about 84,000 clones, 82% of them seen just once; the ten biggest clones take up more than 8%. The sequences come from PBMCs, collected around atezolizumab (anti-PD-L1) treatment. The receptor set was obtained from a man between 65 and 79 years old with urothelial cancer. Both conserved end residues are part of each CDR3. The D gene is left open where the match is weak. Only some rows state a clone size, as once, few, many or a class for expanded clones.

TRBV18,TRBJ1-1,TRBD1,-,TGTGCCAGCTCACCACGGAGATCGACAGGGGAAACTGAAGCTTTCTTT,CASSPRRSTGETEAFF
TRBV7-7,TRBJ2-1,-,many,TGTGCCAGCAGCATCGACAGATTCGATGAGCAGTTCTTC,CASSIDRFDEQFF
TRBV5-4,TRBJ2-1,TRBD2,few,TGTGCCAGCAGCTCCCGACTAGCGGATAATGAGCAGTTCTTC,CASSSRLADNEQFF
TRBV6-1,TRBJ2-7,-,-,TGTGCCAGCAGAGGAGGGCTAGCGTCGTACGAGCAGTACTTC,CASRGGLASYEQYF
TRBV9,TRBJ1-6,-,once,TGTGCCAGCAGCTCCCTTGTCGGGTCCTATAATTCACCCCTCCACTTT,CASSSLVGSYNSPLHF
TRBV10-3,TRBJ2-7,-,-,TGTGCCATCAGTGACTCGGCGGGGAAAGGTAGGACCTACGAGCAGTACTTC,CAISDSAGKGRTYEQYF
TRBV6-5,TRBJ1-1,TRBD1,-,TGTGCCAGCAGCCGTCGGGACAGGGGAAGTGGAGCTTTCTTT,CASSRRDRGSGAFF
TRBV5-1,TRBJ2-3,-,once,TGCGCCAGCAGCCGAGGGATGGTAGCTGATACGCAGTATTTT,CASSRGMVADTQYF
TRBV4-2,TRBJ1-1,-,-,TGTGCCAGCAGCCAAGCGGGAGGGGACACTGAAGCTTTCTTT,CASSQAGGDTEAFF
TRBV5-1,TRBJ2-2,TRBD2,few,TGCGCCAGCAGCTTGTTACGGGAGGTTCACGGGGAGCTGTTTTTT,CASSLLREVHGELFF
TRBV5-1,TRBJ2-3,-,-,TGCGCCAGCAAACTGGCTAGCCCCGCAGATACGCAGTATTTT,CASKLASPADTQYF
TRBV5-1,TRBJ2-5,-,-,TGCGCCAGCAGCCAATCGGGACACCTGCAAGAGACCCAGTACTTC,CASSQSGHLQETQYF
TRBV5-5,TRBJ1-2,-,-,TGTGCCAGCAGCTTGACCGGCAGGAACAACTATGGCTACACCTTC,CASSLTGRNNYGYTF
TRBV5-1,TRBJ2-3,-,-,TGCGCCAGCAGCTTGGCGACAACCGTCGATACGCAGTATTTT,CASSLATTVDTQYF
TRBV5-5,TRBJ2-5,TRBD2,-,TGTGCCAGCAGCTTGGTTGGGGTAGCGGGGGGACAAGAGACCCAGTACTTC,CASSLVGVAGGQETQYF
TRBV2,TRBJ2-2,-,-,TGTGCCAGCAGTGAATCTAGCACCGGGGAGCTGTTTTTT,CASSESSTGELFF
TRBV9,TRBJ1-6,-,-,TGTGCCAGCAGCGTAGGGGCGGAGGATTCACCCCTCCACTTT,CASSVGAEDSPLHF
TRBV2,TRBJ1-1,-,few,TGTGCCAGCAGTGGGGAGGCAGGCATGTTGGCTTTCTTT,CASSGEAGMLAFF
TRBV1,TRBJ1-2,-,few,TGCACCAGCAGTTGCGGTGGCTACACCTTC,CTSSCGGYTF
TRBV4-1,TRBJ2-1,TRBD2,-,TGCGCCAGCAGCCATTCCGGGACTAGCGACAATGAGCAGTTCTTC,CASSHSGTSDNEQFF
TRBV6-5,TRBJ2-1,TRBD2,-,TGTGCCAGCAGCGAAGGGGAGGGAGGGAATGAGCAGTTCTTC,CASSEGEGGNEQFF
TRBV7-9,TRBJ2-1,-,once,TGTGCCAGCAGCTTAGAGGCGTCTAGTTTTTCCTACAATGAGCAGTTCTTC,CASSLEASSFSYNEQFF
TRBV2,TRBJ1-3,-,-,TGTGCCAGCAGCCTAACAGGGTTCTCTGGAAACACCATATATTTT,CASSLTGFSGNTIYF
TRBV7-8,TRBJ1-2,-,-,TGTGCCAGCAGCCAGGGAAACTATGGCTACACCTTC,CASSQGNYGYTF
TRBV19,TRBJ2-1,TRBD1,-,TGTGCCAGTAGCTTACAGGGGGCGGGGGATGAGCAGTTCTTC,CASSLQGAGDEQFF
TRBV25-1,TRBJ1-2,TRBD1,few,TGTGCCAGCAGTGGGGCAGGGGGCGGATACTATGGCTACACCTTC,CASSGAGGGYYGYTF
TRBV7-9,TRBJ2-1,-,-,TGTGCCAGCAGCTTAGCCAGCGGTAATGAGCAGTTCTTC,CASSLASGNEQFF
TRBV5-5,TRBJ2-7,TRBD1,-,TGTGCCAGCAGCCCAAGGCAGGGGGCTTACGAGCAGTACTTC,CASSPRQGAYEQYF
TRBV18,TRBJ2-1,-,-,TGTGCCAGCTCACTCGACAGGTCCTACAATGAGCAGTTCTTC,CASSLDRSYNEQFF